A selection of T cell receptor beta chains follows, all from one sample in a study of OX40 agonist ivuxolimab in advanced cancers. The repertoire was sequenced with immunoSEQ multiplex PCR; TCRdb's copy has only in-frame clones and lacks some. In the table there are about 88,000 clones, 75% to 90% of which are singletons. The specimen was CD4+ or CD8+ T cells sorted from blood, collected in a trial of the OX40 agonist ivuxolimab. These receptors all come from an adult with an advanced solid tumor such as melanoma, head and neck, liver or kidney cancer. Each CDR3 is given with its conserved first and last residue. The D gene is left open where the match is weak. Clone size is not always given. Where it is, it says once, few, many or a class for expanded clones.

TGCGCCAGCAGCTTGACAACCGGGACAGGCCTACCTCAGTACTTC	CASSLTTGTGLPQYF	TRBD1	TRBJ2-7	TRBV5-1	once
TGTGCCAGCTCACCACTCGGGACTAGCGGGAAGAACTACGAGCAGTACTTC	CASSPLGTSGKNYEQYF	TRBD2	TRBJ2-7	TRBV18	.
TGTGCCAGCTCACCACCGTCGCGTTACAATGAGCAGTTCTTC	CASSPPSRYNEQFF	.	TRBJ2-1	TRBV18	.
TGTGCCAGCAGTTACAACGGAATGAACACAGATACGCAGTATTTT	CASSYNGMNTDTQYF	.	TRBJ2-3	TRBV2	.
TGTGCTAGCAGCACGCTACAGGGAGGGGCTGATACGCAGTATTTT	CASSTLQGGADTQYF	.	TRBJ2-3	TRBV7-7	.
TGTGCCAGCAGCTACCCGGGCCCCGAGGACAAGGATCCTCACTCTGGAAACACCATATATTTT	CASSYPGPEDKDPHSGNTIYF	.	TRBJ1-3	TRBV7-6	.
TGCAGCGTTGAAGAACAGCAGCGCACTGAAGCTTTCTTT	CSVEEQQRTEAFF	.	TRBJ1-1	TRBV29-1	.
TGTGCCAGCAGCCCTCAGGGGCCGGTGGGCACTGAAGCTTTCTTT	CASSPQGPVGTEAFF	.	TRBJ1-1	TRBV7-2	.
TGTGCCAGCAGCTTGAAGGGATTCGGCAATCAGCCCCAGCATTTT	CASSLKGFGNQPQHF	.	TRBJ1-5	TRBV5-6	.
TGTGCCAGCAGTTTGCGGAACGGACGGCACTACACCTTC	CASSLRNGRHYTF	.	TRBJ1-2	TRBV27	.
TGTGCCAGCAGTTACTCGATATCTAGCGGGACCCACGAGCAGTACTTC	CASSYSISSGTHEQYF	TRBD2	TRBJ2-7	TRBV6-5	.
TGCAGCGTTGAAGGAGGGGCCGGGGCCAACGTCCTGACTTTC	CSVEGGAGANVLTF	.	TRBJ2-6	TRBV29-1	.
TGTGCCAGTAGTATAGGGGAGATGAACACTGAAGCTTTCTTT	CASSIGEMNTEAFF	.	TRBJ1-1	TRBV19	.
TGTGCCAGCTTGTCGGGACAGAACTACAGAAACTCCTACAATGAGCAGTTCTTC	CASLSGQNYRNSYNEQFF	TRBD1	TRBJ2-1	TRBV5-6	.
TGCGCCAGCAGCTTGACATCTTCGGGGACGGCCACTGAAGCTTTCTTT	CASSLTSSGTATEAFF	.	TRBJ1-1	TRBV5-1	.
TGTGCCAGCAGCGTCAGTACTAACTATGGCTACACCTTC	CASSVSTNYGYTF	.	TRBJ1-2	TRBV9	.
TGCGCCAGCAGCTTGAGACGGTTCCTCTACGAGCAGTACTTC	CASSLRRFLYEQYF	.	TRBJ2-7	TRBV5-1	.
TGTGCCAGCAGTTCCCCTAGAGCGGGGTTCACAGATACGCAGTATTTT	CASSSPRAGFTDTQYF	TRBD2	TRBJ2-3	TRBV28	.
TGTGCCAGCTCACCTCTGGGGGCCAACGTCCTGACTTTC	CASSPLGANVLTF	.	TRBJ2-6	TRBV18	once
TGTGCCAGCAGTTTGGAGGTATCCCAGCCCCAGCATTTT	CASSLEVSQPQHF	.	TRBJ1-5	TRBV6-6	.
TGCGCCAGCAGCTTCCATGGGACAGGGCCTAACACCGGGGAGCTGTTTTTT	CASSFHGTGPNTGELFF	TRBD1	TRBJ2-2	TRBV5-1	.
TGTGCCAGCAGTTCCAGGGGGCATAATTCACCCCTCCACTTT	CASSSRGHNSPLHF	TRBD1	TRBJ1-6	TRBV6-5	.
TGTGCCAGCAGTTTTTTTGCCCGGAGGGACTATGAACGATCTAGCACAGATACGCAGTATTTT	CASSFFARRDYERSSTDTQYF	TRBD2	TRBJ2-3	TRBV7-3	.
TGTGCCAGCTCCCGACAGGGCCTCTACACAGATACGCAGTATTTT	CASSRQGLYTDTQYF	TRBD1	TRBJ2-3	TRBV18	once
TGTGCCAGCAGTTTGGGAGGGGGGCTCGAGCAGTACTTC	CASSLGGGLEQYF	.	TRBJ2-7	TRBV27	.
TGCAGCGTTGTGGGGGGGCTAAACACTGAAGCTTTCTTT	CSVVGGLNTEAFF	.	TRBJ1-1	TRBV29-1	.
TGCGCCAGCAGCCAAGGGGACAGGGTGTATGAAAAACTGTTTTTT	CASSQGDRVYEKLFF	TRBD1	TRBJ1-4	TRBV4-1	.
TGCGCCAGCAGCTTGGTCAAGAAAGACACCGGGGAGCTGTTTTTT	CASSLVKKDTGELFF	.	TRBJ2-2	TRBV5-1	.
TGCGCCAGCAGTGAGTCGTGGGGGGGAAATCAGCCCCAGCATTTT	CASSESWGGNQPQHF	.	TRBJ1-5	TRBV10-2	.
TGTGCCAGCAGCTTAGTGGGGAGGGACACCATATATTTT	CASSLVGRDTIYF	.	TRBJ1-3	TRBV13	.
TGTGCCAGCAGTGAATATCACAGCTCCTACAATGAGCAGTTCTTC	CASSEYHSSYNEQFF	.	TRBJ2-1	TRBV6-1	.
TGCAGCGTTGGGGGAAGACAATCGGACATTCAGTACTTC	CSVGGRQSDIQYF	.	TRBJ2-4	TRBV29-1	.
TGTGCCAGCAGCGTAGGGACCCGGGACAGGGGCGTCTACGAGCAGTACTTC	CASSVGTRDRGVYEQYF	TRBD1	TRBJ2-7	TRBV9	.
TGTGCCAGCAGCTCCGAACCTACGTGGGCCGGGGATACGCAGTATTTT	CASSSEPTWAGDTQYF	.	TRBJ2-3	TRBV7-3	.
TGTGCCAGCAGCCACGTTGAGGGTAACACCGGGGAGCTGTTTTTT	CASSHVEGNTGELFF	.	TRBJ2-2	TRBV11-2	.
TGTGCCAGCAGTGAAAGGGTGGAGGTTAACGACACCTTC	CASSERVEVNDTF	.	TRBJ1-2	TRBV2	.
TGTGCCAGCAGCTTAAGACCAGGGGGCATAGATATCTATGGCTACACCTTC	CASSLRPGGIDIYGYTF	TRBD1	TRBJ1-2	TRBV7-8	.
TGTGCCAGCTCACCAACGGGCAGCTGGGCTGAGCAGTTCTTC	CASSPTGSWAEQFF	.	TRBJ2-1	TRBV18	.
TGCGCCAGCAGAGTTTTGCCACAGGGAGCTAACTATGGCTACACCTTC	CASRVLPQGANYGYTF	.	TRBJ1-2	TRBV5-1	.
TGTGCCAGTAAGGCCCCGGGACTCACAGATACGCAGTATTTT	CASKAPGLTDTQYF	.	TRBJ2-3	TRBV19	.